Each of the 27 T cell receptor beta chains below was sequenced from the same sample in a study of radiotherapy plus CTLA-4 blockade in lung cancer. Profiling relied on immunoSEQ multiplex PCR, and the TCRdb table lists in-frame clones only, not all of them. The sample contains roughly 98,000 clones, around 83% of which appear only once. The input for sequencing was peripheral blood, taken from a patient treated with radiotherapy plus ipilimumab. These receptors were collected from a human donor with non-small cell lung cancer who had a partial response to radiotherapy plus ipilimumab.

The rearrangement links TRBV19 to TRBJ1-4, with 7 nucleotides matching TRBD1. V shed 4 bases, J shed 4 bases, and the junction held 12 bases outside the gene matches. This CDR3 has 17 amino acids. Germline CDR1 reads LNHDA; CDR2 reads SQIVND (reference sequence). The CDR3 DNA sequence: TGTGCCAGTAGTAGCTCCCGGGACAGTGGATTTAATGAAAAACTGTTTTTT. Its translation is CASSSSRDSGFNEKLFF.

This sequence joins TRBV5-8 and TRBJ2-4; possible D gene TRBD1, 6 bases. Between the trimmed V and J ends, which lost 4 bases and 3 bases, there was a span of 14 bases. CDR1 is SGHTS, CDR2 YDEGEE, per germline. The CDR3 totals 15 residues. The CDR3 here is CASSMGASVKNIQYF. In nucleotides, the CDR3 is TGTGCCAGCAGCATGGGGGCATCGGTCAAAAACATTCAGTACTTC.

The genes are TRBV10-1 and TRBJ2-5; 8 bases are a match to TRBD1. The DNA end is a closer match to TRBJ2-7, so the J assignment may be wrong. The CDR3 covers 14 residues. Germline CDR1 and CDR2: WNHNN and SYGVQD (reference sequence). The CDR3 loop is CASSEDAGGSEQYF. CDR3 DNA: TGCGCCAGCAGTGAGGACGCAGGGGGCTCCGAGCAGTACTTC.

The chain combines TRBV9 with TRBJ2-1; 7 nucleotides match TRBD1. This CDR3 contains 16 residues. Per germline, CDR1 SGDLS and CDR2 YYNGEE. After removal of 3 bases from V and 10 bases from J, the junction contained 16 bases not matched to a gene. CDR3 sequence reads: CASSDLRDSLVLEQFF. CDR3 DNA: TGTGCCAGCAGCGACCTAAGGGACAGTCTGGTACTAGAGCAGTTCTTC.

J is TRBJ2-2 and V is TRBV6-1; 8 positions agree with TRBD2. After removal of 6 bases from V and 2 bases from J, the junction contained 5 bases not matched to a gene. The CDR3 is 15 amino acids. Germline V gene data show CDR1 as MNHNS and CDR2 as SASEGT. CDR3: CASRWIAGNTGELFF. The CDR3 coding sequence is TGTGCCAGCAGGTGGATAGCGGGAAACACCGGGGAGCTGTTTTTT.

The rearrangement links TRBV28 to TRBJ2-2; 13 nucleotides match TRBD2. Germline CDR1 and CDR2: MDHEN and SYDVKM. CDR3 size: 19 residues. V gave up 1 base and J gave up 5 bases; unmatched junction bases: 10. The CDR3 spells CASSLLGSGTSGITGELFF. The CDR3 coding sequence is TGTGCCAGCAGTTTATTGGGGTCCGGGACTAGCGGGATTACCGGGGAGCTGTTTTTT.

The chain carries TRBV10-2 and TRBJ2-2; possible D gene TRBD1, 5 bases. CDR1 WSHSY and CDR2 SAAADI come from the germline V gene. This CDR3 has 14 amino acids. With 6 bases removed from V and 0 bases from J, the gap between germline ends came to 8 bases. CDR3 protein: CASRRQPNTGELFF. Written as DNA, the CDR3 is TGCGCCAGCAGGCGACAGCCGAACACCGGGGAGCTGTTTTTT.

The CDR3 nucleotides read TGTGCCAGCAGTACCGGGACAGCCAGCAATCGCTACACCTTC. Protein sequence: CASSTGTASNRYTF. The V gene is TRBV6-8, the J gene TRBJ1-2; 7 nucleotides agree with TRBD1. V lost 5 bases and J lost 9; bases outside the gene matches: 12. CDR3 size: 14 residues. Germline CDR1 is MNHGY and CDR2 is SAAAGT.

Comment on this clone: The sample carries other DNA sequences with the same CDR3. J is TRBJ2-5 and V is TRBV7-3; TRBD2 agrees at 8 bases. V was pared by 5 bases and J by 4 bases, with 9 bases of the junction left unmatched. The CDR3 has 15 amino acids. CDR1 is SGHTA and CDR2 is FQGTGA in the germline V gene. The CDR3 region has the DNA TGTGCCAGCAGCCCCCAAGCGGGAGCTCGAGAGACCCAGTACTTC. It codes for CASSPQAGARETQYF.

CDR3 sequence reads: CASSYDTTGGTGNTIYF. In DNA form, the CDR3 reads TGCGCCAGCAGCTATGATACCACAGGGGGCACTGGAAACACCATATATTTT. V is TRBV5-1 and J is TRBJ1-3; 9 bases are a match to TRBD1. With 3 bases clipped from V and 2 bases from J, the junction kept 9 bases outside the gene matches. Germline-derived CDR1 and CDR2 are SGHRS and YFSETQ. The CDR3 extends over 17 amino acids. The full variable domain, rest sourced from reference TRBV5-1 and TRBJ1-3, is KAGVTQTPRYLIKTRGQQVTLSCSPISGHRSVSWYQQTPGQGLQFLFEYFSETQRNKGNFPGRFSGRQFSNSRSEMNVSTLELGDSALYLCASSYDTTGGTGNTIYFGEGSWLTVV.

The V gene is TRBV28, the J gene TRBJ2-7; tentatively, D is TRBD2 (7 bases). V lost 5 bases and J 1 base, leaving 15 bases between the germline ends. CDR3 length equals 15 residues. The V gene's germline CDR1 is MDHEN and CDR2 SYDVKM. The CDR3 DNA follows: TGTGCCAGCAGTCCCCGGGGGGCAGCATCCTACGAGCAGTACTTC. Translated: CASSPRGAASYEQYF.

The chain carries TRBV18 and TRBJ2-6; D might be TRBD1 (5 bases). The germline V and J ends were trimmed by 2 bases and 7 bases, with 9 bases remaining between them. CDR1 is KGHSH, CDR2 LQKENI, per germline. The CDR3 runs 14 residues. CDR3 amino acids: CASSPARDANVLTF. CDR3 nucleotides: TGTGCCAGCTCACCAGCCAGGGATGCCAACGTCCTGACTTTC.

The rearrangement links TRBV7-9 to TRBJ2-3, with TRBD2 matching over 9 bases. Germline CDR1 and CDR2: SEHNR and FQNEAQ (reference sequence). V shed 4 bases, J shed 1 base, and the junction held 3 bases outside the gene matches. The length of the CDR3 is 15 residues. CDR3: CASSSSSGGTDTQYF. DNA for the CDR3: TGTGCCAGCAGCTCATCTAGCGGGGGCACAGATACGCAGTATTTT.

The CDR3 is CASSLGTGITSNGYTF. DNA of the CDR3: TGCGCCAGCAGCTTGGGGACAGGGATTACATCCAATGGCTACACCTTC. The gene calls are TRBV5-1 and TRBJ1-2; 8 nucleotides line up with TRBD1. The CDR3 consists of 16 residues. CDR1 and CDR2 from the germline V gene are SGHRS and YFSETQ. V lost 0 bases to trimming and J lost 6 bases; unmatched junction nucleotides: 10.

The chain is built from TRBV19 and TRBJ1-5; D call uncertain. Germline V CDR1 and CDR2: LNHDA, SQIVND (reference sequence). Trimming took off 4 bases at V and 2 bases at J, with 9 bases between the two ends. The length of the CDR3 is 14 residues. This CDR3 reads CASSRRGGNQPQHF. The DNA for the CDR3 is TGTGCCAGTAGTAGACGGGGAGGCAATCAGCCCCAGCATTTT.

The rearrangement links TRBV2 to TRBJ2-7; 9 nucleotides line up with TRBD1. With 6 bases clipped from V and 0 bases from J, the junction kept 6 bases outside the gene matches. Germline CDR1 is SNHLY and CDR2 is FYNNEI. The CDR3 loop spans 15 amino acids. CDR3 residues: CASRPGTGSSYEQYF. The CDR3 DNA is TGTGCCAGCAGACCCGGGACAGGGAGCTCCTACGAGCAGTACTTC.

The chain employs TRBV29-1 and TRBJ1-2; possibly TRBD1 for D (6 bases). CDR1 is SQVTM and CDR2 is ANQGSEA in the germline V gene. Trimming took off 5 bases at V and 8 bases at J, with 18 bases between the two ends. This CDR3 region has 13 residues. The CDR3 sequence: CSVRDTLGKGYTF. CDR3 bases: TGCAGCGTTAGGGACACGCTCGGGAAGGGCTACACCTTC.

The chain is built from TRBV6-1 and TRBJ1-2; possible D gene TRBD1, 5 bases. CDR1 and CDR2 from the germline V gene are MNHNS and SASEGT. There are 14 residues in the CDR3. Trimming took off 6 bases at V and 8 bases at J, with 19 bases between the two ends. The CDR3 DNA sequence: TGTGCCAGCAGCGAACCGGACATATATGGCGGCTACACCTTC. Encoded protein: CASSEPDIYGGYTF.

The J gene is TRBJ2-7, the V gene TRBV10-1, with 10 bases aligning to TRBD2. Germline V gives CDR1 WNHNN, CDR2 SYGVQD (reference sequence). There are 15 residues in the CDR3. V shed 3 bases, J shed 5 bases, and the junction held 7 bases outside the gene matches. CDR3 DNA sequence: TGCGCCAGCAGTGAAACTAGCGGGACCAGGGACGAGCAGTACTTC. Translation: CASSETSGTRDEQYF.

This clone occurred a few times. The chain carries TRBV5-1 and TRBJ2-7; TRBD2 might be the D (6 bases). The CDR3 runs to 15 residues. Germline assignment: CDR1 SGHRS and CDR2 YFSETQ. V was cut by 1 base and J by 0 bases, with 11 bases left in between. The CDR3 is CASSLLGGSSYEQYF. The CDR3 coding sequence is TGCGCCAGCAGCTTGTTGGGGGGAAGCTCCTACGAGCAGTACTTC.

CDR3 in DNA: TGTGCCAGCAGGAACGGGGACACTATTTACAATGAGCAGTTCTTC. Its protein product is CASRNGDTIYNEQFF. V gene TRBV6-5 combines with J gene TRBJ2-1; tentative D call: TRBD1 (6 bases). The V end was cut by 6 bases, the J end by 4 bases, with 16 bases between. From germline, CDR1 is MNHEY and CDR2 SVGAGI. There are 15 residues in the CDR3.

CDR3 nucleotides: TGTGCCAGCAGTGAAATAGCGGGGTACAATGAGCAGTTCTTC. This encodes CASSEIAGYNEQFF. The rearrangement joins TRBV2 to TRBJ2-1; 8 bases are a match to TRBD2. The CDR3 has 14 amino acids. Germline-derived CDR1 and CDR2 are SNHLY and FYNNEI. The junction had 1 base not matched to a gene; V was cut back by 2 bases and J by 4 bases.

This clone has just one count. This CDR3 is CASSAGLGTDTQYF. CDR3 DNA: TGTGCCAGCAGCGCAGGGTTGGGAACAGATACGCAGTATTTT. This rearrangement joins TRBV4-2 to TRBJ2-3; D is possibly TRBD1 (5 bases). This CDR3 contains 14 residues. The V gene lost 5 bases and the J gene lost 3 bases, with 12 bases spanning the gap. The germline CDR1 and CDR2 sequences are LGHNA and YNFKEQ.

The rearrangement joins TRBV5-3 to TRBJ2-7, with D possibly being TRBD1 (5 bases). TRBV5-3 carries the ORF label, with uncertain function. The length of the CDR3 is 16 residues. V dropped 4 bases and J dropped 4 bases, with 21 bases sitting between them. The chain's CDR3 is CARSPLQGDPIYEQYF. The CDR3 DNA reads TGTGCCAGAAGCCCTCTCCAGGGTGATCCGATTTACGAGCAGTACTTC.

A word on this clone: The junction does not match germline at one end; this may be a read error. The chain uses TRBV10-3 and TRBJ2-6, with 10 bases lining up with TRBD1. Germline values: CDR1 ENHRY, CDR2 SYGVKD. The CDR3 has 16 amino acids. The chain's CDR3 is CAIRQGAISGTNVLTF. The CDR3 bases are TGTGCCATCCGACAGGGGGCGATTTCTGGGACCAACGTCCTGACTTTC.

The chain links TRBV28 to TRBJ2-7, with a possible D match to TRBD2 (6 bases). V shed 6 bases and J shed 6 bases, with 15 bases lying between them. This CDR3 contains 13 residues. From germline, CDR1 is MDHEN and CDR2 SYDVKM. The CDR3 nucleotides are TGTGCCAGCAGCCGATTAACGGAGGGCGAGCAGTACTTC. It yields the protein CASSRLTEGEQYF.

In its sample, this clone was seen once. The rearrangement joins TRBV28 to TRBJ2-1; 9 bases are a match to TRBD2. Trimming cost V 4 bases and J 8 bases; bases outside gene matches: 9. CDR1 is MDHEN and CDR2 is SYDVKM in the germline V gene. The CDR3 sequence is 15 residues long. CDR3 in amino acids: CASSSLGLARDEQFF. The CDR3 nucleotides are TGTGCCAGCAGTTCTCTGGGACTAGCTAGGGATGAGCAGTTCTTC.